The clone carrying this T cell receptor (beta chain) was recorded only once. A clone one base away is much larger, so this may be a read error. This entry belongs to a study of T cells in Graves' hyperthyroidism and ophthalmopathy. RNA transcripts yielded amplified TCR beta CDR3 regions. TCR CDR3 underwent first-round RT-PCR with the HTBI primer set. TCRdb redid the calling of the multiplex PCR reads with MiXCR, one entry per CDR3 protein. The top ten hold around 4% of the sample, which has some 620,000 distinct CDR3 sequences, roughly 16% seen once. The length of the CDR3 is 14 residues. Per the germline V gene, CDR1 is MDHEN and CDR2 is SYDVKM.

The sequencing sample was made of blood. The V and J genes are TRBV28 and TRBJ1-1, with 7 nucleotides matching TRBD1. This clonotype was sampled from a young woman with Graves' hyperthyroidism. The CDR3 spells CASSVQGKNTGAFF. The CDR3 DNA reads TGTGCCAGCAGTGTACAGGGGAAGAACACTGGAGCTTTCTTT.